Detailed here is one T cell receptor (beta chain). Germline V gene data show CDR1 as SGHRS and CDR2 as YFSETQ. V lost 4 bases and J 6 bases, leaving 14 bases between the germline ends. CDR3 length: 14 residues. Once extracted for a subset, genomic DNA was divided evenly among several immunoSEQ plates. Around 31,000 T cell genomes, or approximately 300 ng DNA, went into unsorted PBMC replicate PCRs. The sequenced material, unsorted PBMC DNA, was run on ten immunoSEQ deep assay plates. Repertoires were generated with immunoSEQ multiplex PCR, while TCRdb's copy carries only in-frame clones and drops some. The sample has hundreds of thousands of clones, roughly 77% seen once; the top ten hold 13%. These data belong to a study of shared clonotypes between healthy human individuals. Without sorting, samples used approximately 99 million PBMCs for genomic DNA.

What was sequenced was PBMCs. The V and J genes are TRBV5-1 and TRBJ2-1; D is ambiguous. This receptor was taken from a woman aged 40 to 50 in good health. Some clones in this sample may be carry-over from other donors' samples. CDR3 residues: CASSANNAINEQFF. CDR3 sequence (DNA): TGCGCCAGCAGCGCCAATAACGCGATCAATGAGCAGTTCTTC.